These T cell receptor beta chains were read from a single sample in a study of siplizumab effects on memory and regulatory T cells. Clones were sequenced by immunoSEQ multiplex PCR, and TCRdb holds only the in-frame ones, with some missing. The sample gives tens of thousands of clones, 91% of which show up once; approximately 30% is in the top ten. The specimen was CD8+ T cells sorted from blood. The source of these receptors is a human donor in good health. The CDR3 runs from the conserved cysteine through the conserved F or W. A D gene is named only where the DNA matches it firmly. Clone size is not always given. Where it is, it says once, few, many or a class for expanded clones.

D gene,clone size,V gene,CDR3 length,J gene,CDR3 DNA,CDR3 protein
TRBD1,few,TRBV5-6,13,TRBJ1-2,TGTGCCAGCAGCCCGACAGGGAACTATGGCTACACCTTC,CASSPTGNYGYTF
TRBD1,once,TRBV19,13,TRBJ2-5,TGTGCCAGTCGTCGACAGGGATTCGAGACCCAGTACTTC,CASRRQGFETQYF
-,-,TRBV19,12,TRBJ1-1,TGTGCCAGTAGTCCAGGACACGTTGAAGCTTTCTTT,CASSPGHVEAFF
TRBD2,medium-sized,TRBV6-6,13,TRBJ2-7,TGTGCCAGCAGTTACGCGGGGGCCTACGAGCAGTACTTC,CASSYAGAYEQYF
-,-,TRBV7-7,14,TRBJ2-5,TGTGCCAGCAGCTTAGTGCTGGGTAGTGAGACCCAGTACTTC,CASSLVLGSETQYF
-,-,TRBV29-1,16,TRBJ2-1,TGCAGCGTTGAGGGCCGGGGTCGGAGATTCTACAATGAGCAGTTCTTC,CSVEGRGRRFYNEQFF
-,-,TRBV5-1,13,TRBJ2-3,TGCGCCAGCAGCTTTTCTGGGACAGATACGCAGTATTTT,CASSFSGTDTQYF
-,once,TRBV7-9,14,TRBJ2-3,TGTGCCAGCAGCTTAGGCTCTAGCACAGATACGCAGTATTTT,CASSLGSSTDTQYF
-,once,TRBV4-2,14,TRBJ2-5,TGTGCCAGCAGCCAAGACCTGTACCAAGAGACCCAGTACTTC,CASSQDLYQETQYF
TRBD1,-,TRBV7-9,15,TRBJ1-3,TGTGCCAGCAGCTCTTCAGGGGGCTATGGAAACACCATATATTTT,CASSSSGGYGNTIYF
TRBD1,-,TRBV5-1,14,TRBJ2-7,TGCGCCAGCAGCCACAGACAGGGGGCGGGCGAGCAGTACTTC,CASSHRQGAGEQYF
TRBD2,-,TRBV7-8,15,TRBJ2-7,TGTGCCAGCAGGTCGGGACTAGCGGGGGGTGACGAGCAGTACTTC,CASRSGLAGGDEQYF
-,-,TRBV19,14,TRBJ2-2,TGTGCCAGTAGTATCACAGTGGGCACCGGGGAGCTGTTTTTT,CASSITVGTGELFF
TRBD2,-,TRBV5-1,15,TRBJ2-7,TGCGCCAGCAGCTTGGCCAGGGCGGGGGTCTACGAGCAGTACTTC,CASSLARAGVYEQYF
TRBD1,-,TRBV2,14,TRBJ2-3,TGTGCCAGCAGTGACCCCCGGGACAGCCCCCCGGGACCATTT,CASSDPRDSPPGPF
-,-,TRBV7-7,13,TRBJ2-7,TGTGCCAGCAGCTTACACGCCAACTACGAGCAGTACTTC,CASSLHANYEQYF
TRBD1,-,TRBV6-1,15,TRBJ1-6,TGTGCCAGCATCGACAGGGGATTTCATAATTCACCCCTCCACTTT,CASIDRGFHNSPLHF
TRBD1,-,TRBV7-8,14,TRBJ2-1,TGTGCCAGCAGCTTAGCGGGACGACAGGGGAAGGGGTTCTTC,CASSLAGRQGKGFF
-,-,TRBV12-5,15,TRBJ2-7,TGTGCTAGTGGTTTTGGAGACGGGGGACGGGAAGAGCAGTACTTC,CASGFGDGGREEQYF
TRBD1,-,TRBV27,13,TRBJ1-1,TGTGCCAGCAGTTTACAGGGGGTGACTGAAGCTTTCTTT,CASSLQGVTEAFF
-,-,TRBV11-2,13,TRBJ2-5,TGTGCCAGCAGCCGCCTCAGATGGGAGACCCAGTACTTC,CASSRLRWETQYF
-,-,TRBV25-1,17,TRBJ2-2,TGTGCCAGCAGTGAGGTGCGTGGGGGCCCGAACACCGGGGAGCTGTTTTTT,CASSEVRGGPNTGELFF
-,once,TRBV18,17,TRBJ1-4,TGTGCCAGCTCACCACCCGAGGAACAAGCCGCTAATGAAAAACTGTTTTTT,CASSPPEEQAANEKLFF
-,-,TRBV6-6,12,TRBJ2-7,TGTGCCAGCAGTCCCCATCCCTACGAGCAGTACTTC,CASSPHPYEQYF
-,-,TRBV29-1,13,TRBJ2-1,TGCAGCGTTGCCGCGGGATACTACAATGAGCAGTTCTTC,CSVAAGYYNEQFF
-,-,TRBV13,16,TRBJ1-1,TGTGCCAGCAGCTTAGCTCGCAGCCTCATGAACACTGAAGCTTTCTTT,CASSLARSLMNTEAFF
TRBD1,-,TRBV18,18,TRBJ2-7,TGTGCCAGCTCACGCACTACACCTCGGGACAGGGTATCCCACGAGCAGTACTTC,CASSRTTPRDRVSHEQYF
-,-,TRBV21-1,15,TRBJ2-7,TGTGCCAGCAGGCCGTCCGGGACACACACCTACGAGCAGTACTTC,CASRPSGTHTYEQYF
-,-,TRBV27,14,TRBJ2-7,TGTGCCAGCAGTTTAGGGGCCAGCCTCTACGAGCAGTACTTC,CASSLGASLYEQYF
-,-,TRBV4-1,17,TRBJ1-1,TGCGCCAGCAGCCAAGGGTACCTCCAGAGAGAGGGCACTGAAGCTTTCTTT,CASSQGYLQREGTEAFF
-,once,TRBV29-1,12,TRBJ2-7,TGCAGCGTTCGGGAGACACGGGGCGAGCAGTACTTC,CSVRETRGEQYF
TRBD2,-,TRBV6-5,13,TRBJ2-7,TGTGCCAGCAGTTACGGGACTAGCTACGAGCAGTACTTC,CASSYGTSYEQYF
TRBD2,-,TRBV6-4,14,TRBJ2-5,TGTGCCAGCAGTCCGACTAGCGGGCAAGAGACCCAGTACTTC,CASSPTSGQETQYF
-,-,TRBV9,17,TRBJ2-1,TGTGCCAGCAGCCCCATAGGGCGGTCCAATACTTTAGGTGAGCAGTTCTTC,CASSPIGRSNTLGEQFF
-,once,TRBV5-6,14,TRBJ1-4,TGTGCCAGCAGCTTGGCGTCAGGGGCCCCTGCAGGGTTTTTT,CASSLASGAPAGFF
-,-,TRBV5-1,14,TRBJ2-1,TGCGCCAGCAGGGACGGGACCCTCTACAATGAGCAGTTCTTC,CASRDGTLYNEQFF
-,-,TRBV19,11,TRBJ2-7,TGTGCCAGTAGAAGGGGCGACGAGCAGTACTTC,CASRRGDEQYF
-,-,TRBV19,16,TRBJ2-7,TGTGCCAGTAGCCTGGGCTACGGGGGAGTCCCCTACGAGCAGTACTTC,CASSLGYGGVPYEQYF
TRBD1,-,TRBV19,18,TRBJ2-2,TGTGCCAGTAGTCCTCCCCTGGACAGGGTGGGGAACACCGGGGAGCTGTTTTTT,CASSPPLDRVGNTGELFF
-,-,TRBV9,13,TRBJ2-1,TGTGCCAGCAGCGTAGAACAGGGAAATGAGCAGTTCTTC,CASSVEQGNEQFF
-,-,TRBV15,15,TRBJ2-7,TGTGCCACCAGCAGAGAACGGCGGGTCTCCTACGAGCAGTACTTC,CATSRERRVSYEQYF
-,-,TRBV5-8,13,TRBJ1-2,TGTGCCAGCAGCTTTCGGGACGAGGCTGGCTACACCTTC,CASSFRDEAGYTF
-,-,TRBV19,15,TRBJ2-1,TGTGCCAGTAGTATAGCCGATAGCGGCTACAATGAGCAGTTCTTC,CASSIADSGYNEQFF
TRBD1,-,TRBV6-5,15,TRBJ2-1,TGTGCCAGCAGACCACAGGGGGCGCCGGACAATGAGCAGTTCTTC,CASRPQGAPDNEQFF
TRBD2,-,TRBV14,19,TRBJ2-5,TGTGCCAGCAGCCAAGTACCGGGACTAGCGGGAGGTGGAATGGGGACCCAGTACTTC,CASSQVPGLAGGGMGTQYF
-,-,TRBV27,13,TRBJ1-2,TGTGCCAGCAGTTTAGTCGGGGACTATGGCTACACCTTC,CASSLVGDYGYTF
TRBD2,-,TRBV4-1,16,TRBJ2-1,TGCGCCAGCAGCAGCGGGACTAGCGGGGGACTCAATGAGCAGTTCTTC,CASSSGTSGGLNEQFF